The 30 T cell receptor beta chains below were found in one sample sequenced in a study of blood T cell repertoires in COVID-19. Clones were read by immunoSEQ multiplex PCR, and TCRdb kept only the in-frame ones, dropping some. The repertoire holds 350,000 or so clones, with about four fifths as singletons. The sample was peripheral blood. The receptors were gathered from a man aged 25 to 45 with active or convalescent COVID-19.

The rearrangement joins TRBV7-6 to TRBJ2-5, with D hard to call. V was clipped by 0 bases and J by 2 bases, with 13 bases between them. This CDR3 has 16 residues. CDR1 and CDR2 from the germline V gene are SGHVS and FNYEAQ. CDR3 DNA: TGTGCCAGCAGCTTAGCGGCAGGCATGCCGCAAGAGACCCAGTACTTC. This translates into CASSLAAGMPQETQYF.

The V and J genes are TRBV5-8 and TRBJ1-3; possible D gene TRBD1, 6 bases. From germline, CDR1 is SGHTS and CDR2 YDEGEE. V was shortened by 0 bases and J by 1 base, with 14 bases between the two germline ends. The CDR3 runs 17 residues. In DNA, the CDR3 is TGTGCCAGCAGCTTGGGCGTAGGGGGATCGTCTGGAAACACCATATATTTT. Its protein product is CASSLGVGGSSGNTIYF. The whole variable domain, remainder taken from reference TRBV5-8 and TRBJ1-3, is EAGVTQSPTHLIKTRGQQATLRCSPISGHTSVYWYQQALGLGLQFLLWYDEGEERNRGNFPPRFSGRQFPNYSSELNVNALELEDSALYLCASSLGVGGSSGNTIYFGEGSWLTVV.

CDR3 sequence reads: CASSLSAGDSYNEQFF. DNA for the CDR3: TGTGCCAGCTCACTCTCAGCGGGAGATTCCTACAATGAGCAGTTCTTC. The chain couples TRBV18 to TRBJ2-1, with 8 bases identical to TRBD2. Germline assignment: CDR1 KGHSH and CDR2 LQKENI. Trimming cost V 4 bases and J 1 base; bases outside gene matches: 6. The CDR3 is 16 residues long.

The chain employs TRBV19 and TRBJ2-2, with unresolved D. The CDR3 has 14 amino acids. CDR1 LNHDA and CDR2 SQIVND come from the germline V gene (reference sequence). V lost 7 bases and J lost 8, with 17 bases in between. CDR3 DNA: TGTGCCAGTATCCTATCAACGGTTGAAGGGGAGCTGTTTTTT. It encodes CASILSTVEGELFF.

V gene TRBV27 combines with J gene TRBJ2-3, with D perhaps TRBD2 (6 bases). V was shortened by 7 bases and J by 5 bases, with 16 bases between the two germline ends. The CDR3 loop spans 14 amino acids. In germline, CDR1 is MNHEY, CDR2 SMNVEV (reference sequence). Here the CDR3 reads CASKERGYVDTQYF. CDR3 DNA: TGTGCCAGCAAGGAACGGGGGTATGTAGATACGCAGTATTTT.

The chain recombines TRBV5-5 with TRBJ2-1; the match to TRBD2 covers 9 bases. After removal of 0 bases from V and 5 bases from J, the junction contained 9 bases not matched to a gene. The CDR3 length is 17 residues. Germline V gene sequence: CDR1 SGHKS, CDR2 YYEKEE (reference sequence). CDR3 bases: TGTGCCAGCAGCTTGGGGCCCGAGGTAGCGGGGGACAATGAGCAGTTCTTC. Translating it yields CASSLGPEVAGDNEQFF.

The J gene is TRBJ2-7, the V gene TRBV27; 8 bases fit TRBD2. Per the germline V gene, CDR1 is MNHEY and CDR2 is SMNVEV (reference sequence). This CDR3 spans 15 amino acids. The junction had 11 bases not matched to a gene; V was cut back by 5 bases and J by 5 bases. The CDR3 nucleotides are TGTGCCAGCAGTACCTTGAGCGGGAGTTTAGACGAGCAGTACTTC. This sequence encodes CASSTLSGSLDEQYF.

CDR3 residues: CATSSGDRGYEQYF. The DNA for the CDR3 is TGTGCCACCAGCAGTGGTGACAGGGGCTACGAGCAGTACTTC. The chain has TRBV15 and TRBJ2-7, with 8 bases fitting TRBD1. This CDR3 is built from 14 residues. Germline trimming cut 3 bases from V and 3 bases from J; bases unmatched to any gene: 4. The V gene's germline CDR1 is LNHNV and CDR2 YYDKDF (reference sequence).

This chain uses TRBV11-3 with TRBJ1-3, with D possibly being TRBD1 (6 bases). CDR1 and CDR2 from the germline V gene are SGHNT and YENEEA. The ends were cut back, 6 bases at V and 2 bases at J, with 14 bases in the middle. This CDR3 has 15 amino acids. CDR3 sequence (DNA): TGTGCCAGCAGTTCCGACAGGAACCCTGGAAACACCATATATTTT. Its protein product is CASSSDRNPGNTIYF.

The genes are TRBV30 and TRBJ1-1, with a weak D call TRBD1 (5 bases). Trimming removed 4 bases from V and 5 bases from J, with 11 bases in between. The CDR3 totals 12 residues. CDR1 and CDR2 from the germline V gene are GTSNPN and SVGIG (reference sequence). CDR3 protein: CAWTGGRTEAFF. CDR3 DNA sequence: TGTGCCTGGACCGGGGGAAGGACTGAAGCTTTCTTT.

The V call is TRBV2, the J call TRBJ2-3, with a possible D match to TRBD1 (5 bases). Trimming shortened V by 8 bases and J by 5 bases, and 14 bases separated the two germline ends. Germline lookup yields CDR1 SNHLY and CDR2 FYNNEI. CDR3 length: 13 amino acids. The CDR3 loop reads CASRAGLRDTQYF. CDR3 nucleotides: TGTGCCAGCCGAGCAGGGTTGAGAGATACGCAGTATTTT.

The CDR3 DNA reads TGCAGTGCCTGGAGGGACGATACGCAGTATTTT. It encodes CSAWRDDTQYF. This rearrangement joins TRBV20-1 to TRBJ2-3, with D perhaps matching TRBD2 (6 bases). Trimming cost V 6 bases and J 6 bases, with 10 bases left between them. CDR1 is DFQATT, CDR2 SNEGSKA, per germline (reference sequence). The CDR3 has 11 residues.

The rearrangement links TRBV13 to TRBJ2-7; 9 nucleotides align to TRBD1. The CDR3 contains 15 residues. The germline V gene has CDR1 PRHDT and CDR2 FYEKMQ (reference sequence). The V gene end was trimmed by 2 bases and the J gene end by 4 bases; junction bases not matched to a gene: 6. CDR3 nucleotides: TGTGCCAGCAGCTTACTTACAGGGGGCAGGTACGAGCAGTACTTC. The encoded protein is CASSLLTGGRYEQYF.

The chain links TRBV7-9 to TRBJ2-3, with D perhaps TRBD2 (5 bases). The V end was cut by 2 bases, the J end by 2 bases, with 8 bases between. The CDR3 spans 14 residues. CDR1 is SEHNR and CDR2 is FQNEAQ in the germline V gene (reference sequence). This chain's CDR3 is CASSLSLDTDTQYF. In DNA form, the CDR3 reads TGTGCCAGCAGCTTATCACTAGACACAGATACGCAGTATTTT.

The chain has TRBV5-1 and TRBJ2-3, with 9 bases fitting TRBD2. V shed 0 bases, J shed 2 bases, and the junction held 4 bases outside the gene matches. CDR1 and CDR2 from the germline V gene are SGHRS and YFSETQ. The CDR3 consists of 16 residues. The CDR3 DNA follows: TGCGCCAGCAGCTTGGAGTGGACTAGCGCCACAGATACGCAGTATTTT. This sequence encodes CASSLEWTSATDTQYF.

J is TRBJ2-7 and V is TRBV28, with D perhaps TRBD2 (6 bases). The CDR3 sequence is 15 residues long. Per the germline V gene, CDR1 is MDHEN and CDR2 is SYDVKM. The ends were cut back, 3 bases at V and 2 bases at J, with 14 bases in the middle. This CDR3 reads CASSLATRTPYEQYF. The CDR3 DNA follows: TGTGCCAGCAGTTTGGCGACTAGGACCCCCTACGAGCAGTACTTC.

Details on this clone: The junction departs from germline at one end; a sequencing error may be responsible. The chain employs TRBV7-3 and TRBJ1-1; D remains unclear. This CDR3 is built from 13 residues. CDR1 is SGHTA and CDR2 is FQGTGA in the germline V gene. CDR3 amino acids: CAGSLSRNTEAFF. CDR3 DNA sequence: TGTGCCGGCAGCTTATCTAGGAACACTGAAGCTTTCTTT.

The chain couples TRBV9 to TRBJ1-4; D is unresolved. CDR3 length: 13 residues. CDR1 and CDR2 (germline): SGDLS, YYNGEE. V lost 1 base to trimming and J lost 3 bases, with 4 bases between them. The CDR3: CASSVTANEKLFF. CDR3 DNA sequence: TGTGCCAGCAGCGTAACGGCTAATGAAAAACTGTTTTTT.

In regard to this clone: The same CDR3 is also encoded by other DNA sequences in this sample. CDR3 sequence: CASSTGRDQPQHF. The CDR3 DNA reads as TGTGCCAGTTCGACCGGGAGAGACCAGCCCCAGCATTTT. The chain has TRBV19 and TRBJ1-5; D ambiguous. There are 13 residues in the CDR3. V lost 8 bases and J lost 7, with 15 bases in between. Germline values: CDR1 LNHDA, CDR2 SQIVND (reference sequence).

The V and J genes are TRBV5-1 and TRBJ2-1, with TRBD2 identical over 13 bases. Looked up from germline, CDR1 is SGHRS and CDR2 is YFSETQ. This CDR3 is 17 amino acids long. The trim removed 6 bases at V and 9 bases at J, leaving 15 bases unmatched. CDR3 amino acids: CASKLRATSGGASEQFF. CDR3 DNA sequence: TGCGCCAGCAAATTGAGGGCCACTAGCGGGGGGGCGTCTGAGCAGTTCTTC.

The chain combines TRBV2 with TRBJ2-5, with a weak D call TRBD2 (5 bases). V lost 8 bases and J 4 bases, leaving 17 bases between the germline ends. The V gene's germline CDR1 is SNHLY and CDR2 FYNNEI. The CDR3 contains 14 residues. The CDR3 loop reads CASDPTGIIETQYF. CDR3 coding DNA: TGTGCCAGCGATCCGACGGGAATAATAGAGACCCAGTACTTC.

This clone was counted between two and nine times. The gene calls are TRBV7-2 and TRBJ2-7, with TRBD1 matching 9 bases. Per germline, CDR1 SGHTA and CDR2 FQGNSA. The CDR3 is made up of 15 amino acids. The ends lost 1 base at V and 3 bases at J; junction bases unmatched: 4. The CDR3 DNA reads as TGTGCCAGCAGCTTAGACTGGACAGGGGACTACGAGCAGTACTTC. Protein: CASSLDWTGDYEQYF.

This chain uses TRBV30 with TRBJ1-1, with no clear D. Trimming stripped 0 bases from V and 1 base from J, with 9 bases between. Germline V lookup: CDR1 GTSNPN, CDR2 SVGIG (reference sequence). The CDR3 runs 14 residues. The CDR3 here is CAWSVQRRNTEAFF. The CDR3 DNA follows: TGTGCCTGGAGTGTACAAAGGAGGAACACTGAAGCTTTCTTT.

This chain connects TRBV6-2 or TRBV6-3 to TRBJ1-2, with D unclear. The V and J ends lost 0 bases and 2 bases respectively, with 7 bases between them. Per germline, CDR1 MNHEY and CDR2 SVGEGT. This CDR3 comprises 14 residues. CDR3 coding DNA: TGTGCCAGCAGTTACTCGCCTAGGAACTATGGCTACACCTTC. It is translated as CASSYSPRNYGYTF.

This chain connects TRBV7-9 to TRBJ2-1, with a weak D call TRBD2 (5 bases). This CDR3 is built from 12 residues. Germline assignment: CDR1 SEHNR and CDR2 FQNEAQ (reference sequence). With 1 base removed from V and 8 bases from J, the gap between germline ends came to 6 bases. CDR3 in DNA: TGTGCCAGCAGCTTAGATAGCGATGAGCAGTTCTTC. Translated: CASSLDSDEQFF.

The chain joins TRBV4-3 to TRBJ1-2; no clear D. The ends were cut back, 3 bases at V and 0 bases at J, with 14 bases in the middle. Germline V gene sequence: CDR1 LGHNA, CDR2 YSLEER. The CDR3 spans 16 residues. The CDR3 coding sequence is TGCGCCAGCAGCCAGGGAGGGTGGACTTCTAACTATGGCTACACCTTC. Its protein is CASSQGGWTSNYGYTF.

This chain links TRBV19 with TRBJ1-1; D not resolved. The V end lost 5 bases, the J end lost 2 bases, and 15 bases lay between the germline ends. Germline values: CDR1 LNHDA, CDR2 SQIVND (reference sequence). CDR3 length equals 15 residues. The CDR3 is CASSVSPGGNTEAFF. The CDR3 nucleotides are TGTGCCAGTAGTGTCAGCCCGGGAGGCAACACTGAAGCTTTCTTT.

The chain combines TRBV6-5 with TRBJ1-2, with D tentatively TRBD1 (5 bases). Germline-derived CDR1 and CDR2 are MNHEY and SVGAGI. Trimming removed 6 bases from V and 1 base from J, with 12 bases in between. The CDR3 loop spans 14 amino acids. The CDR3 reads CASSPTDFNYGYTF. DNA for the CDR3: TGTGCCAGCAGCCCGACAGATTTTAACTATGGCTACACCTTC.

The chain carries TRBV7-8 and TRBJ2-1; 8 nucleotides match TRBD1. Germline V CDR1 and CDR2: SGHVS, FQNEAQ. CDR3 length: 14 residues. V lost 6 bases, J lost 6 bases, and 7 bases stayed unmatched. CDR3 DNA: TGTGCCAGCAGGCCACAGGGGGAGGTCAATGAGCAGTTCTTC. Encoded protein: CASRPQGEVNEQFF.

The rearrangement joins TRBV11-2 to TRBJ2-7; TRBD2 matches at 9 bases. Germline CDR1 and CDR2: SGHAT and FQNNGV. Losses at the gene ends were 0 bases for V and 2 bases for J; bases not matched to a gene: 5. CDR3 length: 16 residues. The CDR3 bases are TGTGCCAGCAGCTTAGAGGTGGCGGGGGGGGCCTACGAGCAGTACTTC. Its protein product is CASSLEVAGGAYEQYF.